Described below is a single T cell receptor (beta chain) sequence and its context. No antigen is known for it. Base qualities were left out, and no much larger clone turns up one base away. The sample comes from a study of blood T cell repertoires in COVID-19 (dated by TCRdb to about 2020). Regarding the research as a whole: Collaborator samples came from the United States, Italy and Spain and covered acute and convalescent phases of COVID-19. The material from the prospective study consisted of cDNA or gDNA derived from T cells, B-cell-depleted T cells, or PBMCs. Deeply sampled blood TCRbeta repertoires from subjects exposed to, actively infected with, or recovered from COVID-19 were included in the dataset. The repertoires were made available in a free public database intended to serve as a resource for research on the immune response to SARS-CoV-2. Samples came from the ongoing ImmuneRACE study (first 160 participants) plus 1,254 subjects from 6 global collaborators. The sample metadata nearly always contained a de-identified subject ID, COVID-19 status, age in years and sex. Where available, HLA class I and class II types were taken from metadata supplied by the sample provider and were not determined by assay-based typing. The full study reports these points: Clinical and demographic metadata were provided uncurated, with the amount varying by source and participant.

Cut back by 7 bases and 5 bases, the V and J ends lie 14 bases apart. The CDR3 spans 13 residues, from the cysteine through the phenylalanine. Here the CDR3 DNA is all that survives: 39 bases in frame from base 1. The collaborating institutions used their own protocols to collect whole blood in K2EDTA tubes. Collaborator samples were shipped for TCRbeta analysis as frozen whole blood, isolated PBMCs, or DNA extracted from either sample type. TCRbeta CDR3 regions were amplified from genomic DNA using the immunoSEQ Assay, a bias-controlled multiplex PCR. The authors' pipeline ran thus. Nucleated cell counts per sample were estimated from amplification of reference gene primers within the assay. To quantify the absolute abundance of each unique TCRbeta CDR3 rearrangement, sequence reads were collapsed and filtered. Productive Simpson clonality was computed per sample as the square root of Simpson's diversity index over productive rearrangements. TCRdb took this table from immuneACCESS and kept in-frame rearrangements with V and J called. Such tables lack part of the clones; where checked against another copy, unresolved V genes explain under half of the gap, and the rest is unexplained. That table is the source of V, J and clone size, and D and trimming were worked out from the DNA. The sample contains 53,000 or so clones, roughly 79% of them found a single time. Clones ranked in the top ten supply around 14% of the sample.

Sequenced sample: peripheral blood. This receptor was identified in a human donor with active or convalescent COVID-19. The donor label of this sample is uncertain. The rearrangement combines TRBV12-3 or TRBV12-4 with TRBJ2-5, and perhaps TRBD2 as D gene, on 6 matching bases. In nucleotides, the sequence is TGTGCCAGCACCCCGGGAGACTGGGAGACCCAGTACTTC. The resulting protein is CASTPGDWETQYF.